Below, one T cell receptor (beta chain) is given with its context. The data were taken from a study of CD8+CD57+ T cells in acquired aplastic anemia. Patients included in sequencing had previously demonstrated CD8+CD57+ cell expansion by flow cytometry. The CDR3 totals 16 residues. The V end was cut by 5 bases, the J end by 6 bases, with 20 bases between. Germline V gene sequence: CDR1 SGHTA, CDR2 FQGTGA. Profiling of TCR beta VDJ combinations and CDR3 sequences used genomic DNA as template. One entry per CDR3 protein, called by TCRdb with MiXCR from the reads. The repertoire holds roughly 250,000 distinct CDR3 sequences, approximately 45% seen once, with roughly 8% in the top ten.

What was sequenced was sorted CD4+, CD8+, or CD8+CD57+ T cells (not recorded which) from PBMCs. The source is a human donor with aplastic anemia. This sequence joins TRBV7-3 and TRBJ2-1; tentatively, D is TRBD2 (5 bases). CDR3 DNA: TGTGCCAGCAGCGTAGAGAGGGTCGGCCCTCGCAATGAGCAGTTCTTC. Its translation: CASSVERVGPRNEQFF.